The rows below give T cell receptor beta chains drawn from one sample of a study of T-cell reconstitution after alpha-beta-depleted transplantation in children. TCRdb re-called the PCR reads through MiXCR, storing one row per CDR3 protein. Here the sample spans nearly 550,000 distinct CDR3 sequences, around 16% being singletons. The specimen comprised PBMCs from the stem cell graft donor, sampled from the stem cell graft. The receptors here all came from a human donor who donated a stem cell graft to a child with acute lymphoblastic leukemia. Each CDR3 is given with its conserved first and last residue. The D gene is left open where the match is weak. For some rows the clone size is stated as once, few or many, or as a class when expanded; others skip it.

len	v_gene	d_gene	abundance	j_gene	CDR3nt	CDR3aa
15	TRBV7-6	-	few	TRBJ2-7	TGTGCCAGCAGCTTTCACGATGGCAGGACCTACGAGCAGTACTTC	CASSFHDGRTYEQYF
15	TRBV20-1	-	-	TRBJ2-1	TGCAGTGCTAGAGATTCCGGCAAAGGACGGGATGAGCAGTTCTTC	CSARDSGKGRDEQFF
16	TRBV18	-	few	TRBJ2-5	TGTGCCAGCTCACCACCGGGACACAGTCGTCAAGAGACCCAGTACTTC	CASSPPGHSRQETQYF
19	TRBV11-1	TRBD2	-	TRBJ2-7	TGTGCCAGCAGCTTAGGAGGTAGGCCTAGCGGAAGAAGCTCCTACGAGCAGTACTTC	CASSLGGRPSGRSSYEQYF
15	TRBV7-9	-	few	TRBJ2-3	TGTGCCAGCAGCTTATTAGCGAGTAGCACAGATACGCAGTATTTT	CASSLLASSTDTQYF
12	TRBV12-3/TRBV12-4	-	few	TRBJ2-1	TGTGCCAGCAGCCACAACTACAATGAGCAGTTCTTC	CASSHNYNEQFF
15	TRBV9	TRBD1	few	TRBJ1-5	TGTGCCAGCAGCGTTTCAGGGGGCGGCAATCAGCCCCAGCATTTT	CASSVSGGGNQPQHF
14	TRBV29-1	-	-	TRBJ2-7	TGCAGCGTTGGACCCCTCGGGAAGACGTACGAGCAGTACTTC	CSVGPLGKTYEQYF
15	TRBV29-1	TRBD2	-	TRBJ2-7	TGCAGCGTGACCCCCGGGACTAGCGGTACCTACGAGCAGTACTTC	CSVTPGTSGTYEQYF
14	TRBV5-1	TRBD1	-	TRBJ2-1	TGCGCCAGCAGCGGGTGGACAGGGGAAAATGAGCAGTTCTTC	CASSGWTGENEQFF
13	TRBV9	-	-	TRBJ1-2	TGTGCCAGCAGCGTAGGCGGCCTTTCTGGCTACACCTTC	CASSVGGLSGYTF
12	TRBV5-1	-	-	TRBJ2-1	TGCGCCAGCAGCCATTCCTACAATGAGCAGTTCTTC	CASSHSYNEQFF
15	TRBV2	TRBD2	-	TRBJ2-7	TGTGCCAGCCAAGCAGGGACTAGCGTAAGCTACGAGCAGTACTTC	CASQAGTSVSYEQYF
13	TRBV25-1	-	few	TRBJ1-6	TGTGCCAGCAGTGAGCAGGGGATTTCACCCCTCCACTTT	CASSEQGISPLHF
13	TRBV4-1	-	few	TRBJ2-2	TGCGCCAGCAGCCAACCAACGGCCGGGGAGCTGTTTTTT	CASSQPTAGELFF
15	TRBV28	-	few	TRBJ2-2	TGTGCCAGCACCCTTCAGCGGGTGAACACCGGGGAGCTGTTTTTT	CASTLQRVNTGELFF
14	TRBV27	TRBD2	few	TRBJ2-7	TGTGCCAGCAGTTGGGCTAGCGGGACCTACGAGCAGTACTTC	CASSWASGTYEQYF
14	TRBV27	TRBD2	-	TRBJ2-7	TGTGCCAGCAGTTTGGTGGCGGGAGGGCCCGAGCAGTACTTC	CASSLVAGGPEQYF
18	TRBV11-1	-	-	TRBJ1-4	TGTGCCAGCAGCCCCGCCAACGTGGGGGGTCAAACTAATGAAAAACTGTTTTTT	CASSPANVGGQTNEKLFF
16	TRBV5-1	TRBD1	-	TRBJ2-5	TGCGCCAAAAAAGGACGTCCGGGACAGGCCTCGGAGACCCAGTACTTC	CAKKGRPGQASETQYF
15	TRBV3-1	TRBD2	many	TRBJ2-1	TGTGCCAGCAGCGGGACTAGCGGGGGATACAATGAGCAGTTCTTC	CASSGTSGGYNEQFF
16	TRBV10-1	-	-	TRBJ2-2	TGCGCCAGCAGCTCCGACAGAGCCACCTGGGGCGGGGAGCTGTTTTTT	CASSSDRATWGGELFF
17	TRBV7-6	-	few	TRBJ2-2	TGTGCCAGCAGCTTAACCCTATGGGGAGCGAACACCGGGGAGCTGTTTTTT	CASSLTLWGANTGELFF
14	TRBV11-3	-	-	TRBJ2-2	TGTGCCAGCTCTGGAGGGGATGACACCGGGGAGCTGTTTTTT	CASSGGDDTGELFF
15	TRBV5-1	-	-	TRBJ2-1	TGCGCCAGCAGCTTGGACGGGAGACCCCACAATGAGCAGTTCTTC	CASSLDGRPHNEQFF
13	TRBV2	TRBD1	few	TRBJ1-2	TGTGCCAGCAGGGACAGGTTTATCTATGGCTACACCTTC	CASRDRFIYGYTF
13	TRBV7-6	-	-	TRBJ2-1	TGTGCCAGCAGCCGATTTTCTGTAGGGGAGCAGTTCTTC	CASSRFSVGEQFF
16	TRBV4-2	TRBD1	-	TRBJ1-5	TGTGCCAGCAGCCAAGGGGAGGGGGCCTCGGGGCAGCCCCAGCATTTT	CASSQGEGASGQPQHF
15	TRBV5-1	-	-	TRBJ2-5	TGCGCCAGCAGCTTGGTTTCCGGGGTTCAAGAGACCCAGTACTTC	CASSLVSGVQETQYF
16	TRBV11-2	-	few	TRBJ2-1	TGTGCCAGCAGCCCACTTGGGGGCAGCTCCTACAATGAGCAGTTCTTC	CASSPLGGSSYNEQFF
15	TRBV6-1	-	few	TRBJ2-3	TGTGCCAGCAGTGTGGGAGGGACACACACAGATACGCAGTATTTT	CASSVGGTHTDTQYF
16	TRBV21-1	-	-	TRBJ2-7	TGTGCCAGCACCCCGCAAACCCCGGGCATCTCCTACGAGCAGTACTTC	CASTPQTPGISYEQYF
13	TRBV3-1	-	-	TRBJ2-1	TGTGCCAGCAGCCAACACAATACGGGGGAATTGTTCTTC	CASSQHNTGELFF
14	TRBV27	TRBD1	-	TRBJ2-7	TGTGCCAGCAGTTTTGGGCAGGGGGCGGATTGGCAGTACTTC	CASSFGQGADWQYF
14	TRBV6-1	TRBD2	-	TRBJ2-7	TGTGCCAGCAGTACCAGCGGGAGGGCCCACGAGCAGTACTTC	CASSTSGRAHEQYF